This entry lists 9 T cell receptor beta chains sequenced from one sample in a study of blood T cell repertoires in COVID-19. Measured with immunoSEQ multiplex PCR; TCRdb has only the in-frame clones, and not every one. The sample holds around 25,000 clones, 88% seen once. The sequenced sample was peripheral blood. These receptors were obtained from a man aged 65-85 years in a cohort sampled during active COVID-19.

V is TRBV19 and J is TRBJ2-5; TRBD2 is a possible D gene (6 bases). The V end was cut by 6 bases, the J end by 4 bases, with 15 bases between. The CDR3 length is 14 residues. Germline-derived CDR1 and CDR2 are LNHDA and SQIVND (reference sequence). CDR3 bases: TGTGCCAGTAGCCCCGGGGGTGGTCGAGAGACCCAGTACTTC. Protein: CASSPGGGRETQYF.

This clone was observed a handful of times. Here the CDR3 reads CASKSEGTGEKLFF. CDR3 coding DNA: TGTGCCAGCAAATCGGAGGGGACGGGCGAAAAACTGTTTTTT. J is TRBJ1-4 and V is TRBV6-5, with TRBD1 as a possible D gene (5 bases). The CDR3 length is 14 residues. CDR1 MNHEY and CDR2 SVGAGI come from the germline V gene. Trimming cost V 7 bases and J 8 bases, with 17 bases left between them.

Here the CDR3 DNA reads TGTGCCAGCAGCTCTCCGGGGGACGCTGATTCACCCCTCCACTTT. Translation gives CASSSPGDADSPLHF. The rearrangement joins TRBV28 to TRBJ1-6; D is perhaps TRBD1 (5 bases). Germline-derived CDR1 and CDR2 are MDHEN and SYDVKM. The CDR3 sequence is 15 residues long. V was trimmed by 6 bases and J by 8 bases, leaving 17 bases between them.

This clone has a single count. This rearrangement joins TRBV4-3 to TRBJ2-1, with 9 bases fitting TRBD2. The CDR3 totals 16 residues. Germline CDR1 and CDR2: LGHNA and YSLEER. The trim removed 3 bases at V and 4 bases at J, leaving 7 bases unmatched. The CDR3 protein is CASSQGSGSTYNEQFF. Written as DNA, the CDR3 is TGCGCCAGCAGCCAGGGTAGCGGGAGTACTTACAATGAGCAGTTCTTC.

The chain uses TRBV28 and TRBJ1-6, with 8 bases fitting TRBD1. This CDR3 spans 15 amino acids. Germline values: CDR1 MDHEN, CDR2 SYDVKM. V dropped 6 bases and J dropped 6; count of bases not matched to a gene: 7. In nucleotides, the CDR3 is TGTGCCAGCAGGCCTCAGGGGGCTTTTAATTCACCCCTCCACTTT. Translated: CASRPQGAFNSPLHF.

The chain links TRBV6-1 to TRBJ2-7, with a possible D match to TRBD2 (6 bases). The CDR3 extends over 14 amino acids. The V and J ends lost 1 base and 0 bases respectively, with 7 bases between them. CDR1 and CDR2 from the germline V gene are MNHNS and SASEGT. In DNA, the CDR3 is TGTGCCAGCAGTGAAGGGGGAGGCTCCTACGAGCAGTACTTC. Translation gives CASSEGGGSYEQYF.

In this sample, this clone turned up a few times. One junction end does not reproduce the germline sequence, and a read error may be involved. This chain links TRBV20-1 with TRBJ1-6; the D gene is possibly TRBD1 (6 bases). The CDR3 contains 14 residues. Germline assignment: CDR1 DFQATT and CDR2 SNEGSKA (reference sequence). The CDR3 DNA reads as TGCAGTGCTAGTGCAGGGGTTGGGCAGGCGAAAAGAATCTTT. This translates into CSASAGVGQAKRIF.

V and J are TRBV6-6 and TRBJ1-4; D is unclear. The V end lost 6 bases, the J end lost 0 bases, and 8 bases lay between the germline ends. CDR3 length: 14 amino acids. Germline loops: CDR1 MNHNY, CDR2 SVGAGI (reference sequence). CDR3 DNA: TGTGCCAGCAGCCGGGGTGCAACTAATGAAAAACTGTTTTTT. It is translated as CASSRGATNEKLFF.

The rearrangement joins TRBV7-9 to TRBJ1-5, with D tentatively TRBD1 (6 bases). The CDR3 is made up of 17 amino acids. Germline V CDR1 and CDR2: SEHNR, FQNEAQ (reference sequence). V lost 5 bases to trimming and J lost 2 bases, with 19 bases between them. The CDR3 DNA sequence: TGTGCCAGCAGCCTGGGGGCATTCGGGTCCGGCAATCAGCCCCAGCATTTT. This encodes CASSLGAFGSGNQPQHF.